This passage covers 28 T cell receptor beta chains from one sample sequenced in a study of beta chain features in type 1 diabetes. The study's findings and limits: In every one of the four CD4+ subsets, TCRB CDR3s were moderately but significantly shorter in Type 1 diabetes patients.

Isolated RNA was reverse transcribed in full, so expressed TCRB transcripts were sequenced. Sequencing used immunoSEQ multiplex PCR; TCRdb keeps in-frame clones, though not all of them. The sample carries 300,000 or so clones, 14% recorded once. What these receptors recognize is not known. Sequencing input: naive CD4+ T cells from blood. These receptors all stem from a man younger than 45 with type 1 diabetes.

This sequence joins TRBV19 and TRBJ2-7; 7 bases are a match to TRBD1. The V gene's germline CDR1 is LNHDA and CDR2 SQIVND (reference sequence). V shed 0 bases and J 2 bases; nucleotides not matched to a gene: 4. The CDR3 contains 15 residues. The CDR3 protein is CASSIEGGRTYEQYF. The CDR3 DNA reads TGTGCCAGTAGTATAGAAGGGGGCCGTACCTACGAGCAGTACTTC.

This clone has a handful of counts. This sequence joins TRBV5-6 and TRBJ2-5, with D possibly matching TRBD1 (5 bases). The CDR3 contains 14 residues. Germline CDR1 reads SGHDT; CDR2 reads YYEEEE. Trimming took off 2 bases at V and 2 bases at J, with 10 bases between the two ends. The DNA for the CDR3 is TGTGCCAGCAGCTTAGGACACGGGCAAGAGACCCAGTACTTC. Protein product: CASSLGHGQETQYF.

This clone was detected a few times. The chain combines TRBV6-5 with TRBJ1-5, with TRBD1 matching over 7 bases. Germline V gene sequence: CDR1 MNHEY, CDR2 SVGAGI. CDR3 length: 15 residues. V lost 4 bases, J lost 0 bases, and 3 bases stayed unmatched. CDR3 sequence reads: CASSLGQSSNQPQHF. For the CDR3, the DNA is TGTGCCAGCAGTTTGGGACAGAGTAGCAATCAGCCCCAGCATTTT.

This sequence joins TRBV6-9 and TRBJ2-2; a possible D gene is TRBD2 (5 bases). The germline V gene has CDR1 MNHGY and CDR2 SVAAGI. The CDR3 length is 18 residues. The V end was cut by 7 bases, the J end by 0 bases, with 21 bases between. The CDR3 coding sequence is TGTGCCAGCACCCCCCAGCGCGAGGGCCTAACGAACACCGGGGAGCTGTTTTTT. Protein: CASTPQREGLTNTGELFF.

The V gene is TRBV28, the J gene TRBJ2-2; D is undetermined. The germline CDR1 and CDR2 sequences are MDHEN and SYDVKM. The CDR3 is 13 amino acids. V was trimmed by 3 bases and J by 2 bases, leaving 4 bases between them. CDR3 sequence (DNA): TGTGCCAGCAGTTTCATTAACACCGGGGAGCTGTTTTTT. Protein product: CASSFINTGELFF. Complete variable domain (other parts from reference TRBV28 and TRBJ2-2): DVKVTQSSRYLVKRTGEKVFLECVQDMDHENMFWYRQDPGLGLRLIYFSYDVKMKEKGDIPEGYSVSREKKERFSLILESASTNQTSMYLCASSFINTGELFFGEGSRLTVL.

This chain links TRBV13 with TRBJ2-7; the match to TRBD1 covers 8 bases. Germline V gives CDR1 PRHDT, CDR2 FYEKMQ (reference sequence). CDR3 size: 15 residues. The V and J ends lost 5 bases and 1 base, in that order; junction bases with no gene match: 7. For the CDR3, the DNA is TGTGCCAGCAGCACCGGGGACAGGAATTCCTACGAGCAGTACTTC. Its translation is CASSTGDRNSYEQYF.

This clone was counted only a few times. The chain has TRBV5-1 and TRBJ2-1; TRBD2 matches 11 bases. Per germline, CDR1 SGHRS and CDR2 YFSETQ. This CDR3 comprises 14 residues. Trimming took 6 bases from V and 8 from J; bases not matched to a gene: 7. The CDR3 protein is CASKLGTSGDEQFF. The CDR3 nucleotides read TGCGCCAGCAAACTAGGGACTAGCGGCGATGAGCAGTTCTTC.

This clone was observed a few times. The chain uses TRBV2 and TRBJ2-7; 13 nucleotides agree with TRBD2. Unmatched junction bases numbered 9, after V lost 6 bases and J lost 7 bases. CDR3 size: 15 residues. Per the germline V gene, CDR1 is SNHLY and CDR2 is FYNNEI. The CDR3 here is CASRPGLAGSREQYF. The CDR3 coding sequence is TGTGCCAGCAGGCCGGGACTAGCGGGATCGCGGGAGCAGTACTTC.

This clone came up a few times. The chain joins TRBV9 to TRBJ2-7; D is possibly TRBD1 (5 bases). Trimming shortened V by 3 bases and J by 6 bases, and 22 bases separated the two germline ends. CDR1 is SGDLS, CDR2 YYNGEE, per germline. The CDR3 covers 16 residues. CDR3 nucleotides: TGTGCCAGCAGCGAAGATGGGGCCAACCCGGCTCTCGAGCAGTACTTC. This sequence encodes CASSEDGANPALEQYF.

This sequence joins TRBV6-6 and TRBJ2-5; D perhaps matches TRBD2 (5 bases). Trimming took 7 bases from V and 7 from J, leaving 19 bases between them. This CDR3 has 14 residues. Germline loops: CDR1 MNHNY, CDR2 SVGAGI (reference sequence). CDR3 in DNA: TGTGCCAGCAACGAGGTGCAGGATGGAGGGACCCAGTACTTC. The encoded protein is CASNEVQDGGTQYF.

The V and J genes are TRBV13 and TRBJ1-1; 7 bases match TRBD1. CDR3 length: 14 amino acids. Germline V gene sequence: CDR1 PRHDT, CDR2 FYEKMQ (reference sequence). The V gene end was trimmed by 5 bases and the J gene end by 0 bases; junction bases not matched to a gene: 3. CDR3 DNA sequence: TGTGCCAGCAGCCCCGGGACAGTGAACACTGAAGCTTTCTTT. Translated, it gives CASSPGTVNTEAFF.

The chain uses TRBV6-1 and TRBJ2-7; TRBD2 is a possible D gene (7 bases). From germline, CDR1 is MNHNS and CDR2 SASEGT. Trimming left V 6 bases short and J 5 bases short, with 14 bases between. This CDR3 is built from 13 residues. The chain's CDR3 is CASRLGGADEQYF. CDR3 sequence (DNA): TGTGCCAGCAGACTTGGGGGGGCCGACGAGCAGTACTTC.

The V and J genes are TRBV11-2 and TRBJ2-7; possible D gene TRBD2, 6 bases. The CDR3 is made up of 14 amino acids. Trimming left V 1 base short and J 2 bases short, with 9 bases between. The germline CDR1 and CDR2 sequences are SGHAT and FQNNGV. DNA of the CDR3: TGTGCCAGCAGCTTAGGGACTACCCCCTACGAGCAGTACTTC. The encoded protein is CASSLGTTPYEQYF.

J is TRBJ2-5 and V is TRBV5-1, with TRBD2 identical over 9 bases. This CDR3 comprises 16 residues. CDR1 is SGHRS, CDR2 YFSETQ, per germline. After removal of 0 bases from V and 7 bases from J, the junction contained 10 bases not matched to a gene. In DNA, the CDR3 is TGCGCCAGCAGCTTGGATGGACTAGCGATATCAGGGACCCAGTACTTC. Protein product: CASSLDGLAISGTQYF.

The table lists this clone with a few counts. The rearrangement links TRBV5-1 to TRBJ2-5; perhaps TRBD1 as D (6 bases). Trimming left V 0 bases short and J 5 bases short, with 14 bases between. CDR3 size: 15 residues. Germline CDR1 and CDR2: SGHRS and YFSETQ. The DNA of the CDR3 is TGCGCCAGCAGCTTGGTGTCAGGGGCTGGGGAGACCCAGTACTTC. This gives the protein CASSLVSGAGETQYF.

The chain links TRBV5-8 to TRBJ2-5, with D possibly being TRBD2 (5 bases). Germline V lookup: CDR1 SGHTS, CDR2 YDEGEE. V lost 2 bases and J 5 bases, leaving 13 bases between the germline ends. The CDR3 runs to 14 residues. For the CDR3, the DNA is TGTGCCAGCAGCTTATCGCGGGCCCGGGAGACCCAGTACTTC. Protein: CASSLSRARETQYF.

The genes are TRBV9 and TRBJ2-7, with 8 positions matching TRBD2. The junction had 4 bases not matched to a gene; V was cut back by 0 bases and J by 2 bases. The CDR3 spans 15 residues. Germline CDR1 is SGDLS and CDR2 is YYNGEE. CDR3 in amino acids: CASSVAPGGTYEQYF. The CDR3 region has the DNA TGTGCCAGCAGCGTAGCACCGGGAGGGACCTACGAGCAGTACTTC.

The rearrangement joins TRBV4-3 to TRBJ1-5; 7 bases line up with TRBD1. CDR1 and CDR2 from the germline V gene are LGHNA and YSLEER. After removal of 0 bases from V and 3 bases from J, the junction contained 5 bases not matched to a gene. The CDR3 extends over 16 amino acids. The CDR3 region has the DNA TGCGCCAGCAGCCAAGAACCCGGGACAGTCAATCAGCCCCAGCATTTT. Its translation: CASSQEPGTVNQPQHF.

The CDR3 nucleotides read TGTGCCAGCAGCGCCGATCGAGCGGCGGGGGAGCTGTTTTTT. It specifies CASSADRAAGELFF. The chain employs TRBV9 and TRBJ2-2; maybe TRBD2 (5 bases). CDR1 is SGDLS and CDR2 is YYNGEE in the germline V gene. The V gene lost 3 bases and the J gene lost 8 bases, with 14 bases spanning the gap. This CDR3 comprises 14 residues.

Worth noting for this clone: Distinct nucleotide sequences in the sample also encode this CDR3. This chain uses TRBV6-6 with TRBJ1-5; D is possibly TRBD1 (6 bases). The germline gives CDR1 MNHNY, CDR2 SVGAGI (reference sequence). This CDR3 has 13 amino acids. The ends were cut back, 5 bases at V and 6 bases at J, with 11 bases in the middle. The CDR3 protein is CASSPQGSQPQHF. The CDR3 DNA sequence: TGTGCCAGCAGTCCACAGGGATCTCAGCCCCAGCATTTT.

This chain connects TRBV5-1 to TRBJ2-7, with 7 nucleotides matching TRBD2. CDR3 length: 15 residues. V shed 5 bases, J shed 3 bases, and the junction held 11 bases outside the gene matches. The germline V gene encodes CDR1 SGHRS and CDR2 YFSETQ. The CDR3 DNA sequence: TGCGCCAGCAGAAGTAGGCGGGAGTTCCACTACGAGCAGTACTTC. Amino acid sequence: CASRSRREFHYEQYF.

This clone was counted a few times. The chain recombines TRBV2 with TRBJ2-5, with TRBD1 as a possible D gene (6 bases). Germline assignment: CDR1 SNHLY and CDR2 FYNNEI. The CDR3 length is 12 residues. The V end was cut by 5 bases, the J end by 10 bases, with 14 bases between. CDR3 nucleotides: TGTGCCAGCAGTAATACAGGGATTGTCCAGTACTTC. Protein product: CASSNTGIVQYF.

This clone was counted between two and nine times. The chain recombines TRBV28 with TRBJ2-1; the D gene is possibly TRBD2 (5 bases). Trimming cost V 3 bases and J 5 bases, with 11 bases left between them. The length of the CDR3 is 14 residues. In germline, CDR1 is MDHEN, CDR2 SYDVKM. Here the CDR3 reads CASSFAGVDNEQFF. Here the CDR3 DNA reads TGTGCCAGCAGTTTTGCGGGTGTCGACAATGAGCAGTTCTTC.

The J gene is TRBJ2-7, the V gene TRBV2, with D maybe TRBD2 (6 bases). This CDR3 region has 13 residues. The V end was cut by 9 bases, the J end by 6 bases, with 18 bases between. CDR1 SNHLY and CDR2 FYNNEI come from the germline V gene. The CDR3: CASSGTQASEQYF. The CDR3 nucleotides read TGTGCCAGTTCCGGGACTCAGGCCTCCGAGCAGTACTTC.

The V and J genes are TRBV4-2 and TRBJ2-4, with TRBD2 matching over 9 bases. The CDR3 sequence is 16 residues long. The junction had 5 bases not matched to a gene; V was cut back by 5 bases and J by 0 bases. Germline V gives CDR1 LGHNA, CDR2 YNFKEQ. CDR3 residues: CASSAYSGRAKNIQYF. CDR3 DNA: TGTGCCAGCAGCGCCTATAGCGGGAGAGCCAAAAACATTCAGTACTTC.

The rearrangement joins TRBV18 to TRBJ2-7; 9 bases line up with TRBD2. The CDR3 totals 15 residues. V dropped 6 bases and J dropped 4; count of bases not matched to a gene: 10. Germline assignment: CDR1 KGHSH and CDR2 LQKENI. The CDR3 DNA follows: TGTGCCAGCTCTCCAATTAGCGGGAGTCTGTACGAGCAGTACTTC. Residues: CASSPISGSLYEQYF.

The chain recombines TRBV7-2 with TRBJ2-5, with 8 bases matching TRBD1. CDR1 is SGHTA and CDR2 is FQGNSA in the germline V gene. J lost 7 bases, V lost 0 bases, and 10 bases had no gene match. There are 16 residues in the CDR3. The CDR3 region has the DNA TGTGCCAGCAGCTTAGCGAGGGCAGGGGGCGCGGGGACCCAGTACTTC. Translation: CASSLARAGGAGTQYF.

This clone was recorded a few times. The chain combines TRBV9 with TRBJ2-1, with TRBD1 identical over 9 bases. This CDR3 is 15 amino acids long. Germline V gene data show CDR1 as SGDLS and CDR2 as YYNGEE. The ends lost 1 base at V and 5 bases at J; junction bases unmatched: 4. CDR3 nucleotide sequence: TGTGCCAGCAGCGTATTGCGGGACAGGGACAATGAGCAGTTCTTC. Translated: CASSVLRDRDNEQFF.